This T cell receptor beta chain was documented in a study of shared clonotypes between healthy human individuals (dated by TCRdb to 2020 to 2021). Describing the broader study: The cohort comprised two women and a few men aged 18 to 49 years. Per donor, leukapheresis produced somewhere between about 0.8 and 9 billion PBMCs. The study deeply sequenced blood TCR repertoires of five healthy adults to estimate repertoire size and the extent of clonotype sharing between individuals. Different laboratories and diverse techniques were used to prepare libraries and sequence TCR repertoires, to increase sequencing depth and limit assay-specific biases. What the research found in general, with its limitations: Because the study included a small number of donors, the genetic and exposure-history diversity represented was limited. Sampling was limited to blood, and TCR repertoires in tissue likely differ from TCR repertoires in blood. Pairwise subsampling indicated that sequencing depth was expected to affect the degree of clonotype sharing among donors.

The germline V gene provides CDR1 SGHRS and CDR2 YFSETQ. The germline ends are 11 bases apart after V is trimmed by 7 bases and J by 2 bases. The CDR3 measures 13 amino acids from cysteine to phenylalanine. The entry retains the CDR3 DNA only, 39 bases that are in frame from base 1. A remark on this clone: Its specific antigen is unknown. No much larger clone is present one base from it, and per-base qualities are unavailable.

The donors were healthy, HIV-negative adults who had no recently reported acute infections or vaccinations. Only Caucasian adults living in Nashville, Tennessee, USA were represented among the donors. In the unsorted samples, 90 million to 100 million PBMCs were counted, and genomic DNA was extracted using the QIAamp DNA Blood Mini kit. Blood was collected by leukapheresis, and PBMCs were isolated by Ficoll-Histopaque density gradient centrifugation and then cryopreserved in liquid nitrogen vapor phase. TCR CDR3 regions were amplified from genomic DNA by multiplex PCR using the deep immunoSEQ assay. Extracted genomic DNA from each cell subset was distributed evenly across all wells of several immunoSEQ 96-well plates, and each plate was treated as a replicate. For unsorted PBMC, roughly 0.3 ug genomic DNA, equal to about 29,000 T cell genomes, was loaded into each replicate PCR. Genomic DNA from unsorted PBMC was sequenced over ten immunoSEQ deep assay plates. Purified libraries were quantified with a Qubit 3.0 fluorometer, sized on a Bioanalyzer 2100, and re-quantified with the KAPA Library Quantification kit. Every immunoSEQ 96-well plate was sequenced on a separate single-read 150-cycle Illumina NextSeq 550 flow cell. Processing in the source paper ran as follows. Because only junctional sequences without quality scores were contained in the immunoSEQ output, filtering matching that applied to full-length reads could not be performed. To assign V/J genes and CDR3, sequences were annotated against IMGT germline references using PyIR, a Python wrapper for IgBLAST v1.9. Reads with weak V/J assignments (E-value above 1e-6), missing CDR3, stop codons, out-of-frame junctions, or ambiguous translated residues were removed. V3J clonotypes were defined as sequences sharing the same inferred V gene, J gene, and CDR3 amino acid sequence. Percentage overlap between repertoires was calculated by dividing the number of shared unique clonotypes by the size of the smaller repertoire. RTK rarefaction, the Chao1 estimator, and Recon v2.1 estimates of unobserved clonotypes were used to assess repertoire richness. The immuneACCESS repertoire file appears here via TCRdb, limited to in-frame rearrangements. These files lack a portion of the clones; in checked studies, under half of the deficit traces to unresolved V genes, and the cause of the others is not known. V, J and clone size are those of that table, while D and trimming were read from the DNA. The sample data list over 400,000 clones, and roughly 80% of these were observed just once. The ten largest clones represent 12% of the sample.

The sequencing sample was made of PBMCs. This receptor was taken from a woman between 35 and 50 years old in good health. Some clones in this sample may be carry-over from other donors' samples. Recombination linked TRBV5-1 to TRBJ2-3; TRBD1 is possibly the D segment (5 matching bases). The DNA is TGCGCCAGCCAAGGACAAGCCACAGATACGCAGTATTTT. Its product reads: CASQGQATDTQYF.